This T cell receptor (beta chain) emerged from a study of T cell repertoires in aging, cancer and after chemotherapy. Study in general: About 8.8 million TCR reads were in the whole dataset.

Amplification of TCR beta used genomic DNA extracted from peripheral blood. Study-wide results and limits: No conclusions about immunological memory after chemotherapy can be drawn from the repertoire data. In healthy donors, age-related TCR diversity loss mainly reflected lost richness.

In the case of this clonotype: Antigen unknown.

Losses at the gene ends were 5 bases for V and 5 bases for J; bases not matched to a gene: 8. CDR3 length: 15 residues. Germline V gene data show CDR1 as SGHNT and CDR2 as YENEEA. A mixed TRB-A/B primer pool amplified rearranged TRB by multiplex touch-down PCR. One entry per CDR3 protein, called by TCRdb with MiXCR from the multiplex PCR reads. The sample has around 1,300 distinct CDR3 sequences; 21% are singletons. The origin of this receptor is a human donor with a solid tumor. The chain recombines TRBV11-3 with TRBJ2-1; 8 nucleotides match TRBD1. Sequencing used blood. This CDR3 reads CASSTDRVGHNEQFF. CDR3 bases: TGTGCCAGCAGCACGGACAGGGTTGGGCACAATGAGCAGTTCTTC.